This TCR beta chain was documented in a study of breast tumors, draining lymph nodes, adjacent tissues. Whole-study results and caveats: Compared with lymph nodes, tumors were less diverse; compared with nontumor tissue, more. Compared with basal-like, luminal-like tumors shared significantly more repertoire with nontumor tissue. Findings are consistent with lymph node origin and intratumoral expansion of most tumor T cells. Data only fit, rather than demonstrated, lymph node origin of most tumor T cells.

This clonotype was picked up many times. Its cognate antigen is unknown. Axillary draining lymph nodes of breast cancer patients supplied the node samples. From the multiplex PCR reads, TCRdb called clonotypes with MiXCR, one entry per CDR3 protein. The table lists 130,000 or so distinct CDR3 sequences, around 24% of them singletons. The sequencing input was axillary lymph node tissue. The clonotype was recovered from a female donor with breast cancer. Some clones in this sample may be carry-over from other donors' samples.

CDR3: CASSLEEDSYEQYF. CDR3 bases: TGTGCCAGCAGTTTAGAGGAGGACAGCTACGAGCAGTACTTC. The rearrangement joins TRBV28 to TRBJ2-7, with a possible D match to TRBD1 (6 bases). With 2 bases removed from V and 3 bases from J, the gap between germline ends came to 11 bases. The CDR3 extends over 14 amino acids. Germline lookup yields CDR1 MDHEN and CDR2 SYDVKM.